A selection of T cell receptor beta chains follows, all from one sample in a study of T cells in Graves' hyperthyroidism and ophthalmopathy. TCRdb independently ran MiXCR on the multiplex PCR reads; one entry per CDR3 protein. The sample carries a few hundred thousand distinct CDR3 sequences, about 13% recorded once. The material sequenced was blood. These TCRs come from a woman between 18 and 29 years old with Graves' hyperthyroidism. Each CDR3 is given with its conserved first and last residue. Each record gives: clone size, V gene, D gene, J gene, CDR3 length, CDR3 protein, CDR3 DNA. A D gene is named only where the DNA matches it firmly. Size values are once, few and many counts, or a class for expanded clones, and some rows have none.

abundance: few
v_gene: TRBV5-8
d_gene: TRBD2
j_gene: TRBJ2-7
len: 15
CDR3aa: CASSLKPGLGYEQYF
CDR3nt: TGTGCCAGCAGCTTAAAACCGGGACTAGGGTACGAGCAGTACTTC

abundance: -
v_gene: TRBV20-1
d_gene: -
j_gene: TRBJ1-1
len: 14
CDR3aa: CSAAEYLGSTEAFF
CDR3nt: TGCAGTGCTGCCGAATACTTAGGGTCCACTGAAGCTTTCTTT

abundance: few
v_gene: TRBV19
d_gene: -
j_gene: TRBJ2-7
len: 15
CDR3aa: CASSIGSAAAYEQYF
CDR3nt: TGTGCCAGTAGTATAGGCTCAGCGGCAGCCTACGAGCAGTACTTC

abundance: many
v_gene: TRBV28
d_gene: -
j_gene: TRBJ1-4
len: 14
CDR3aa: CASSLSGTDEKLFF
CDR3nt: TGTGCCAGCAGTCTGTCTGGAACTGATGAAAAACTGTTTTTT

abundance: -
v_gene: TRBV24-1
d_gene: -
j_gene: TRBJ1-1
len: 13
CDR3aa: CATSDRSNTEAFF
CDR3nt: TGTGCCACCAGTGATCGGTCGAATACTGAAGCTTTCTTT

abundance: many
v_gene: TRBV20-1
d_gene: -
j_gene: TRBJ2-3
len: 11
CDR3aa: CSAGHTDTQYF
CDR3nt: TGCAGTGCTGGACACACAGATACGCAGTATTTT

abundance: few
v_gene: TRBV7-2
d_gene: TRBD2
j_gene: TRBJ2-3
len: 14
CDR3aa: CASSLGGLAIEKYF
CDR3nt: TGTGCCAGCAGCTTAGGGGGACTAGCGATCGAGAAGTATTTT

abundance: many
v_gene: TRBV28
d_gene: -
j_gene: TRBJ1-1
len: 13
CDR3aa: CASSLPRSTEAFF
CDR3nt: TGTGCCAGCAGTTTACCGCGTTCCACTGAAGCTTTCTTT

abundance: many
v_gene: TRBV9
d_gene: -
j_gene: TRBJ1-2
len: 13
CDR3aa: CASSAGTGYGYTF
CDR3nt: TGTGCCAGCAGCGCCGGGACGGGCTATGGCTACACCTTC

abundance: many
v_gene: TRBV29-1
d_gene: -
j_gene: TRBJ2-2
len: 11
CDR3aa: CSVGVVGELFF
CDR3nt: TGCAGCGTTGGGGTGGTCGGGGAGCTGTTTTTT

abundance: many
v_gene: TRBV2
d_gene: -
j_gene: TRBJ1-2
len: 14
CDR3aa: CASSERVSLYGYTF
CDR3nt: TGTGCCAGCAGTGAACGTGTCTCCCTCTATGGCTACACCTTC

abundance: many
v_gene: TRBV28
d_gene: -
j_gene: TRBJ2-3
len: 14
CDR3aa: CASTLVAEASAQYF
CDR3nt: TGTGCCAGCACCCTGGTAGCTGAAGCTTCGGCGCAGTATTTT

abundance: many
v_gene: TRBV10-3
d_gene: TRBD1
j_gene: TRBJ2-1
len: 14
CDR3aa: CAISEGRGLDEQFF
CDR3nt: TGTGCCATCAGTGAGGGAAGGGGGCTGGATGAGCAGTTCTTC